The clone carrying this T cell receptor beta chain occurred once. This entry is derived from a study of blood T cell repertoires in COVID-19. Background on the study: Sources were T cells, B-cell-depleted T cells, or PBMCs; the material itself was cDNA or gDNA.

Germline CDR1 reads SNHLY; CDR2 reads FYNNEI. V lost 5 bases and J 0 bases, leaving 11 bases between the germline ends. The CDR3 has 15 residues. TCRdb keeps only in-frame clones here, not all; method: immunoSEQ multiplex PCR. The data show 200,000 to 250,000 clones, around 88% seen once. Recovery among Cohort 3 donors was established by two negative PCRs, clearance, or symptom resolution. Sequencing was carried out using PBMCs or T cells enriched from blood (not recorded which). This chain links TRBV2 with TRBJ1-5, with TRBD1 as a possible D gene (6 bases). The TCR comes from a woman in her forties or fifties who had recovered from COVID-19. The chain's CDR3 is CASSKQGHSNQPQHF. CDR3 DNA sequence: TGTGCCAGCAGTAAACAGGGCCATAGCAATCAGCCCCAGCATTTT.